The 2 T cell receptor beta chains in this list originate from one sample, sequenced in a study of blood T cell repertoires in COVID-19. The method was immunoSEQ multiplex PCR; TCRdb's version includes in-frame clones alone and lacks a portion of them. The top ten hold 1% of the sample, which has 310,000 or so clones, around 86% seen once. Specimen: peripheral blood. The receptors were sampled from a man aged 50 or older with active or convalescent COVID-19.

The rearrangement links TRBV5-4 to TRBJ2-5; no firm D call. Trimming took off 0 bases at V and 2 bases at J, with 8 bases between the two ends. The CDR3 extends over 14 amino acids. Germline assignment: CDR1 SGHNT and CDR2 YYREEE (reference sequence). Here the CDR3 reads CASSLGSFQETQYF. DNA of the CDR3: TGTGCCAGCAGCTTGGGTTCTTTTCAAGAGACCCAGTACTTC.

The chain's CDR3 is CASSRDTGYEQFF. The CDR3 DNA sequence: TGTGCCAGCAGTAGAGACACGGGGTATGAGCAGTTCTTC. The J gene is TRBJ2-1, the V gene TRBV2; perhaps TRBD2 as D (5 bases). The CDR3 runs 13 residues. Trimming shortened V by 5 bases and J by 8 bases, and 13 bases separated the two germline ends. CDR1 and CDR2 (germline): SNHLY, FYNNEI.